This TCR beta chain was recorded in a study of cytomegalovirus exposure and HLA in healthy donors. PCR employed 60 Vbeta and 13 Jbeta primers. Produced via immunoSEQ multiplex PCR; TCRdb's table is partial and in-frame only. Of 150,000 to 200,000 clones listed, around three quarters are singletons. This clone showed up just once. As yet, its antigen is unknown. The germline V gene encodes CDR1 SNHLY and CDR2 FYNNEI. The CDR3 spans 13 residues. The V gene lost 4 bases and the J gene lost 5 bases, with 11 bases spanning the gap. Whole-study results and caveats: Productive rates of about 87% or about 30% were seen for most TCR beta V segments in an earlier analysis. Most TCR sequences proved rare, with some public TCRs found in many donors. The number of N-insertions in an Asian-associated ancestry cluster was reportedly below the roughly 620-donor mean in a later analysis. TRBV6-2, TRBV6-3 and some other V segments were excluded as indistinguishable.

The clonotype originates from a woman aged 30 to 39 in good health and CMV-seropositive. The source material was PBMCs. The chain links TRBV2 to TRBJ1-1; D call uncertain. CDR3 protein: CASSAEGGTEAFF. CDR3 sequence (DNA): TGTGCCAGCAGTGCGGAGGGAGGAACTGAAGCTTTCTTT.